This T cell receptor beta chain was obtained from a study of post-analysis software for immune sequencing data. Study results and limitations: Roughly five TRBV segments were more frequent in patients than controls; TRBV5-6, TRBV5-1 and TRBV20-1 belonged to this group. Controls had significantly higher normalized Chao1 diversity than multiple sclerosis patients. Samples prepared in the same batch strongly co-clustered by F measure.

Unique molecular identifiers were carried by the TCR beta cDNA libraries. Roughly 500,000 cDNA molecules were obtained from approximately 0.91 to 9.4 million T cells. TCRdb redid the calling of the PCR reads with MiXCR, one entry per CDR3 protein. The top ten clones hold around 0.56% of a sample with hundreds of thousands of distinct CDR3 sequences, about 32% of them seen once. The CDR3 loop spans 13 amino acids. Germline CDR1 is DFQATT and CDR2 is SNEGSKA (reference sequence). This clonotype was detected only once. The antigen is not known. One junction end disagrees with the germline gene, perhaps due to a read error.

This sequence joins TRBV20-1 and TRBJ2-6; D gene uncertain. The sequence was obtained from a girl aged 10 to 17 with multiple sclerosis. The specimen was blood. This chain's CDR3 is CGATVSGANVLTF. CDR3 in DNA: TGCGGTGCTACGGTCTCTGGGGCCAACGTCCTGACTTTC.